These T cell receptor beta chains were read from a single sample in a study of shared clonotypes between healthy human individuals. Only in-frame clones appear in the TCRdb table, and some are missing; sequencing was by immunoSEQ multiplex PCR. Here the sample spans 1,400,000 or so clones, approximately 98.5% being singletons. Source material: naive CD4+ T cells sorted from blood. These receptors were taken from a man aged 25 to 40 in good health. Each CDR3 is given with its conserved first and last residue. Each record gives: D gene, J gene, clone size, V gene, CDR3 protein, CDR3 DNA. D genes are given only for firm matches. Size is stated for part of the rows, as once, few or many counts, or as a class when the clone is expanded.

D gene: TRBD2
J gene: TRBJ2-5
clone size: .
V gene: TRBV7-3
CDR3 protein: CASPLAGRETQYF
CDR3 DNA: TGTGCCAGCCCATTAGCGGGACGGGAGACCCAGTACTTC

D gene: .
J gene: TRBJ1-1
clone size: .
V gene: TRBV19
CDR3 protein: CASSTTEGALNTEAFF
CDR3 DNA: TGTGCCAGTAGTACTACGGAGGGAGCCCTGAACACTGAAGCTTTCTTT

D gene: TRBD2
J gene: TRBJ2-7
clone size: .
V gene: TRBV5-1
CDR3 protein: CASSSRGGSLNEQYF
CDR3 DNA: TGCGCCAGCAGCTCCCGGGGCGGGAGCTTGAACGAGCAGTACTTC

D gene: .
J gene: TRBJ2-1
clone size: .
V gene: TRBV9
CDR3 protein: CASSATGTSYNEQFF
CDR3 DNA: TGTGCCAGCAGCGCCACCGGGACATCTTACAATGAGCAGTTCTTC

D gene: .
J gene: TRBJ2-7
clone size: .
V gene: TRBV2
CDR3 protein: CASSVDYSLEQYF
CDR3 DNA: TGTGCCAGCAGTGTAGACTACTCCCTCGAGCAGTACTTC

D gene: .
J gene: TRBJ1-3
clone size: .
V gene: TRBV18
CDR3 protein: CASSPWSRGSGNTIYF
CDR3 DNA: TGTGCCAGCTCACCTTGGTCTCGAGGCTCTGGAAACACCATATATTTT

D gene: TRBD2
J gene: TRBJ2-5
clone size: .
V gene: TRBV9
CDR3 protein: CASSVGLAGEETQYF
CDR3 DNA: TGTGCCAGCAGCGTGGGACTAGCGGGAGAAGAGACCCAGTACTTC

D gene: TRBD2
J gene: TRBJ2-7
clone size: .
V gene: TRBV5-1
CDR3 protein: CASSLGGSPNEQYF
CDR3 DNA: TGCGCCAGCAGCCTAGGCGGGAGCCCCAATGAGCAGTACTTC

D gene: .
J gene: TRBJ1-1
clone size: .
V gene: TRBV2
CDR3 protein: CASSVGSEAFF
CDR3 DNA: TGTGCCAGCAGTGTTGGGAGTGAAGCTTTCTTT

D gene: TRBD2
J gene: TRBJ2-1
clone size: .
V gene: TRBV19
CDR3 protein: CASSIGAGTRQFF
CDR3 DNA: TGTGCCAGTAGTATAGGGGCCGGGACTAGACAGTTCTTC

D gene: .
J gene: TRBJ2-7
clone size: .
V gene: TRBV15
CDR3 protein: CATSRGSRVDEQYF
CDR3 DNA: TGTGCCACCAGCAGAGGCAGCCGGGTCGACGAGCAGTACTTC

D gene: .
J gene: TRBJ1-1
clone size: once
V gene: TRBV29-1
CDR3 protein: CLAGNTEAFF
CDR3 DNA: TGCCTGGCGGGGAACACTGAAGCTTTCTTT

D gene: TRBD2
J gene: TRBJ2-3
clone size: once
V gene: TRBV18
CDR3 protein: CASSPPIAGLTDTQYF
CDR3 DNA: TGTGCCAGCTCACCACCGATAGCGGGCCTCACAGATACGCAGTATTTT

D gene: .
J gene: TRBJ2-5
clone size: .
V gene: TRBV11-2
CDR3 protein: CASSLGLRETQYF
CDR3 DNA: TGTGCCAGCAGCTTAGGGTTGAGGGAGACCCAGTACTTC

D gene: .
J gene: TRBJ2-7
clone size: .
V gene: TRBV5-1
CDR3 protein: CASSDSTGYEQYF
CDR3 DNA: TGCGCCAGCAGCGATTCGACAGGCTACGAGCAGTACTTC

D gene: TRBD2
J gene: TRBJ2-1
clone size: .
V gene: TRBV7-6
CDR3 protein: CASSSGLAGGYNEQFF
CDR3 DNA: TGTGCCAGCAGCTCCGGACTAGCGGGAGGTTACAATGAGCAGTTCTTC

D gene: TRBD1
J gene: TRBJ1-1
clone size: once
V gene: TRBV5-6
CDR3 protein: CASSGSGTAYTEAFF
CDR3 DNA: TGTGCCAGCAGCGGCTCCGGGACAGCATACACTGAAGCTTTCTTT

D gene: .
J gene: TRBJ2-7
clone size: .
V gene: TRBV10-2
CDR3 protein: CASSSPREGSYEQYF
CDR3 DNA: TGCGCCAGCAGCTCCCCCCGTGAGGGTTCCTACGAGCAGTACTTC

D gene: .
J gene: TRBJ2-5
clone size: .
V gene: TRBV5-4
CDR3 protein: CASSRPRDGLYQETQYF
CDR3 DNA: TGTGCCAGCAGCCGGCCCCGTGACGGACTGTACCAAGAGACCCAGTACTTC

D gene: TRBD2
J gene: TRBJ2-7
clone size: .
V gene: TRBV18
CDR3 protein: CASSPVVGSGSYYEQYF
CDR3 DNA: TGTGCCAGCTCACCCGTGGTAGGGAGCGGGAGTTATTACGAGCAGTACTTC

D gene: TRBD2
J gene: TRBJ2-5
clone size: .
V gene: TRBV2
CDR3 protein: CASSAGLAGIQTQYF
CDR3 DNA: TGTGCCAGCAGTGCCGGACTAGCGGGCATCCAGACCCAGTACTTC

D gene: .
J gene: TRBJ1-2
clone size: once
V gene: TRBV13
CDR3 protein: CASSLGPHREIYGYTF
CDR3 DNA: TGTGCCAGCAGCTTAGGCCCCCACAGGGAAATCTATGGCTACACCTTC

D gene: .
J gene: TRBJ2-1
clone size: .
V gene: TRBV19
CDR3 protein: CASSPRQVFSYNEQFF
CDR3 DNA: TGTGCCAGTAGCCCCCGACAGGTTTTCTCCTACAATGAGCAGTTCTTC

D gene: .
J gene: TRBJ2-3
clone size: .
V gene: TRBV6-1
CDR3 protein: CASSVYTDTDTQYF
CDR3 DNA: TGTGCCAGCAGTGTGTATACAGACACAGATACGCAGTATTTT

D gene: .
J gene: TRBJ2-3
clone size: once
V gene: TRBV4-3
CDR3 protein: CASSQVFATGFGDTQYF
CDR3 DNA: TGCGCCAGCAGCCAAGTTTTTGCCACCGGGTTCGGGGATACGCAGTATTTT

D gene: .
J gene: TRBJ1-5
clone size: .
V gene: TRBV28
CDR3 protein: CASRGVQPQHF
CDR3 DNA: TGTGCCAGCCGCGGGGTTCAGCCCCAGCATTTT